This T cell receptor (beta chain) was recovered during a study of blood T cells in healthy people across ages. About the research overall: About one barcoded beta molecule per two T cells was the capture yield of template switching.

Germline CDR1 and CDR2: SGDLS and YYNGEE. The CDR3 has 15 residues. Notes on this clonotype: Antigen: not known. At one end, the junction sequence differs from germline, possibly due to a read error.

Study-wide results and limits: PBMCs left unsorted prevented a conclusive naive versus antigen-experienced comparison.

Ranging in age from about 6 to 90, the donors were healthy Caucasian individuals from Russia. The second PCR ran about 6 to 11 cycles with a sample-barcoded 5' primer and J-beta primers. A tag from a template-switch adaptor with 12 random nucleotides marked each cDNA molecule. A single record per CDR3 protein comes from TCRdb applying MiXCR to the 5' RACE reads. The table lists fewer than 750,000 distinct CDR3 sequences, about 50% of them singletons. V usage is TRBV9 and J usage is TRBJ2-5, with D possibly being TRBD2 (5 bases). The clonotype originates from an elderly woman in good health. Sequencing was carried out using blood. The CDR3 region is CAGSRWTAPQETQYF. For the CDR3, the DNA is TGTGCCGGCAGCCGATGGACTGCTCCCCAGGAGACCCAGTACTTC. Filled out from reference TRBV9 and TRBJ2-5, the complete variable domain reads DSGVTQTPKHLITATGQRVTLRCSPRSGDLSVYWYQQSLDQGLQFLIQYYNGEERAKGNILERFSAQQFPDLHSELNLSSLELGDSALYFCAGSRWTAPQETQYFGPGTRLLVL.